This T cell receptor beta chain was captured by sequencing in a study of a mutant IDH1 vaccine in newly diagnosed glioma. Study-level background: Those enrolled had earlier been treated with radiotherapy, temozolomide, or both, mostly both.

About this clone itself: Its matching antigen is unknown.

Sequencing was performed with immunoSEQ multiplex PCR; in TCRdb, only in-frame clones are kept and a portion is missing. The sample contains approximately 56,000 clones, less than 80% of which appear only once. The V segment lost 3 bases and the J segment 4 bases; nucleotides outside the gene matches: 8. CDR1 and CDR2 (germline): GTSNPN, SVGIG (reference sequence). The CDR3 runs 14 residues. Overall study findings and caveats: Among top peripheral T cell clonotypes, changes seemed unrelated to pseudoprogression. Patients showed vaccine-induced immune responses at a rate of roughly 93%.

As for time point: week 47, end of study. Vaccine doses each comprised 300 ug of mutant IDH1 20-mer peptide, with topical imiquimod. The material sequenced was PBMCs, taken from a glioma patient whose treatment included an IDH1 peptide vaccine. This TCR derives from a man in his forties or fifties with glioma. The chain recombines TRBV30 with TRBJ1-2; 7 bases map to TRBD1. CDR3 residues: CAWRRAGGAYGYTF. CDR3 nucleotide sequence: TGTGCCTGGAGGAGGGCAGGGGGGGCCTATGGCTACACCTTC.